The sequence of this T cell receptor beta chain was determined in a study of cytomegalovirus exposure and HLA in healthy donors. Study-level findings and limits: In a later analysis, CMV-associated beta chains were mostly HLA-associated, it appeared. Fewer N-insertions (relative to the approximately 700-donor mean) were reportedly seen in an Asian-associated ancestry cluster in a later analysis.

Comment on this clone: Its antigen is not known.

This CDR3 region has 15 residues. Germline V CDR1 and CDR2: MGHRA, YSYEKL. The ends were cut back, 1 base at V and 5 bases at J, with 11 bases in the middle. PCR amplification relied on 60 Vbeta primers (plus 13 Jbeta primers). Using immunoSEQ multiplex PCR, the repertoire was profiled, and TCRdb retains in-frame clones only, with some absent. In the table there are around 130,000 clones, roughly 78% of which are singletons. This receptor was identified in a man aged 35-49 years in good health and CMV-seronegative. The J gene is TRBJ2-2, the V gene TRBV4-1; TRBD2 might be the D (6 bases). The sequenced material came from PBMCs. This CDR3 reads CASSQAGGGTGELFF. Written as DNA, the CDR3 is TGCGCCAGCAGCCAAGCGGGTGGAGGGACCGGGGAGCTGTTTTTT.